This note documents a single T cell receptor (beta chain) sequence. Its matching antigen is unknown. The data are from a study of cytomegalovirus exposure and HLA in healthy donors. Study-level information: Genotyping showed around 80% of over 350 donors falling in the Caucasian-associated ancestry cluster. Study outcomes and limitations: In vitro work confirmed that a few CMV-associated chains recognize CMV antigens. In an earlier analysis, in 620 or so donors, most V segments appeared productive either ~90% or ~30% of the time. Follow-up analysis found HLA locus-dependent TCR association rates, highest for DRB1 and lowest for HLA-C.

The V and J ends lost 8 bases and 4 bases, in that order; junction bases with no gene match: 2. The CDR3 has 12 residues. The germline gives CDR1 GTSNPN, CDR2 SVGIG (reference sequence). PCR was performed using 60 Vbeta and 13 Jbeta primers. Clones were sequenced by immunoSEQ multiplex PCR, and TCRdb holds only the in-frame ones, with some missing. The repertoire table contains over 100,000 clones. The sequence derives from a young man in good health and CMV-seronegative. The genes are TRBV30 and TRBJ2-3; TRBD1 matches 11 bases. The sample taken for sequencing was PBMCs. For the CDR3, the DNA is TGTGCCAGGGGACAGGGGGCAGATACGCAGTATTTT. Encoded protein: CARGQGADTQYF.